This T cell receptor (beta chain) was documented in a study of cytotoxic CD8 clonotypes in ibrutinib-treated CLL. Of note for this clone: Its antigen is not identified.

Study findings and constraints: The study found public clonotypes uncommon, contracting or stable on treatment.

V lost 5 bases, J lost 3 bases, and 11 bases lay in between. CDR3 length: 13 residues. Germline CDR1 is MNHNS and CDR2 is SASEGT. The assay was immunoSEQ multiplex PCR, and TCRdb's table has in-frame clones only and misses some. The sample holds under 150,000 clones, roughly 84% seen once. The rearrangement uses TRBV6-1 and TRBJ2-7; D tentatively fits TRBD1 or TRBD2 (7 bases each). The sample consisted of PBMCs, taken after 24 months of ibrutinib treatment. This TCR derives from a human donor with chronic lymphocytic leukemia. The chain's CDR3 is CASSPGGGYEQYF. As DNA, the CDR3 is TGTGCCAGCAGTCCAGGGGGGGGCTACGAGCAGTACTTC.